Presented here are 3 T cell receptor beta chains from one specimen sequenced in a study of glioma-infiltrating T cells. Using RNA template, CDR3s of TCR alpha and beta were amplified with iRepertoire arm-PCR. One entry per CDR3 protein, called by TCRdb with MiXCR from the multiplex PCR reads. Of about 140,000 distinct CDR3 sequences listed, about 39% were seen once; the top ten hold more than 15%. The source material was glioma tissue, nonneoplastic brain tissue, or PBMCs (not recorded which). These receptors were collected from a human donor with low-grade glioma or glioblastoma, undergoing nonglioma brain surgery, or in good health (not recorded which).

The rearrangement uses TRBV28 and TRBJ1-1; D is unclear. V was pared by 6 bases and J by 7 bases, with 18 bases between. CDR1 is MDHEN, CDR2 SYDVKM, per germline. The CDR3 covers 14 residues. The CDR3, as DNA: TGTGCCAGCAGCAGCCGTAGGGCGGACGGTGAAGCTTTCTTT. This sequence encodes CASSSRRADGEAFF. Using reference TRBV28 and TRBJ1-1 for the parts outside the CDR3, the full variable domain is DVKVTQSSRYLVKRTGEKVFLECVQDMDHENMFWYRQDPGLGLRLIYFSYDVKMKEKGDIPEGYSVSREKKERFSLILESASTNQTSMYLCASSSRRADGEAFFGQGTRLTVV.

In its sample, this clonotype was seen many times. The V call is TRBV6-2 or TRBV6-3, the J call TRBJ2-2; D ambiguous. Trimming left V 4 bases short and J 7 bases short, with 10 bases between. Germline CDR1 and CDR2: MNHEY and SVGEGT. CDR3 length: 13 residues. The CDR3 reads CASSSATRGELFF. The CDR3 bases are TGTGCCAGCAGTTCCGCGACCCGCGGGGAGCTGTTTTTT.

This clonotype was observed a few times. The chain joins TRBV6-2 or TRBV6-3 to TRBJ2-2; D gene unclear. The CDR3 length is 14 residues. V dropped 4 bases and J dropped 5 bases, with 11 bases sitting between them. The germline V gene encodes CDR1 MNHEY and CDR2 SVGEGT. CDR3 nucleotides: TGTGCCAGCAGTTTTCCAAGGAGAACCGGGGAGCTGTTTTTT. Amino acids: CASSFPRRTGELFF.